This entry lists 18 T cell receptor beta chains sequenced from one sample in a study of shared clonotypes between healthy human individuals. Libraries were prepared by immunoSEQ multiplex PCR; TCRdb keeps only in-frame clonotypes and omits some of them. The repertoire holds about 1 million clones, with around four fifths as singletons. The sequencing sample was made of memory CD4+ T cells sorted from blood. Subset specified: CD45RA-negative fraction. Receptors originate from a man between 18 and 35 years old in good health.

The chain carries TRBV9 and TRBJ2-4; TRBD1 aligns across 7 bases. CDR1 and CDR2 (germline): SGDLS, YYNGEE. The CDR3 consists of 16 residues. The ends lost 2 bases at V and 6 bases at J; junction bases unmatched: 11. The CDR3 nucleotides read TGTGCCAGCAGCGTCGACGACAGGGCGTCGGGAAACATTCAGTACTTC. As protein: CASSVDDRASGNIQYF.

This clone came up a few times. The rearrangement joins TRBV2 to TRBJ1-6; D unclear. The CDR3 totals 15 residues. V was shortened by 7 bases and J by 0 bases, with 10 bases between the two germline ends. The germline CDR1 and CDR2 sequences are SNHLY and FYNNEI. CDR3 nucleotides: TGTGCCAGCACCTCGACAAGCTCCTATAATTCACCCCTCCACTTT. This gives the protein CASTSTSSYNSPLHF.

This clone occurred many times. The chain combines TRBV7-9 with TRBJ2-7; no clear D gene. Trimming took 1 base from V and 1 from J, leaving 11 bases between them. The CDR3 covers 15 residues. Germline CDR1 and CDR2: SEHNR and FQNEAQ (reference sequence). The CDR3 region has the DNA TGTGCCAGCAGCTTAGGAGAATTGGGGTCCTACGAGCAGTACTTC. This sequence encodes CASSLGELGSYEQYF.

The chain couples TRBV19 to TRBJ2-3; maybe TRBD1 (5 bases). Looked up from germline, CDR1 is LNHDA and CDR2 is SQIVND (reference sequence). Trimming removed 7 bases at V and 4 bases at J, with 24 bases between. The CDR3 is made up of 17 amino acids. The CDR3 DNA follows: TGTGCCAGTACCACCCAGGGTCTTTCAACCCAACCAGATACGCAGTATTTT. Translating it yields CASTTQGLSTQPDTQYF.

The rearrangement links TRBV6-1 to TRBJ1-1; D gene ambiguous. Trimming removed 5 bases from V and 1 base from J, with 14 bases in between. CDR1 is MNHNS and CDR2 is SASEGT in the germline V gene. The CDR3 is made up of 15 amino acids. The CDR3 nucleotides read TGTGCCAGCAGTCTACGATTGGACGGGAACACTGAAGCTTTCTTT. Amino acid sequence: CASSLRLDGNTEAFF.

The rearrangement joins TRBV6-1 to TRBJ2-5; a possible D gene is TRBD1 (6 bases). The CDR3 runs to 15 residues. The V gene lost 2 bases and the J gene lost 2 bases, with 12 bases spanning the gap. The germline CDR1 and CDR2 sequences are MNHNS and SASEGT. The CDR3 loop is CASSEWWGHQETQYF. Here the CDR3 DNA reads TGTGCCAGCAGTGAATGGTGGGGACATCAAGAGACCCAGTACTTC.

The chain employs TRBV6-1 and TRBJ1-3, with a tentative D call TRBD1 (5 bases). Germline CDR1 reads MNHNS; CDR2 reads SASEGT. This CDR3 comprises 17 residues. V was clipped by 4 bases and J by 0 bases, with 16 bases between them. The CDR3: CASSGRGSGASGNTIYF. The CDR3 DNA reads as TGTGCCAGCAGTGGACGGGGCTCAGGAGCCTCTGGAAACACCATATATTTT.

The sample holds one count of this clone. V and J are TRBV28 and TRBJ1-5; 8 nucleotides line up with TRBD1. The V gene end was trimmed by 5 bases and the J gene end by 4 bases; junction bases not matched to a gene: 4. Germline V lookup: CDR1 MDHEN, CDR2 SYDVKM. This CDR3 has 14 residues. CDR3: CASSLTGVNQPQHF. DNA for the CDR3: TGTGCCAGCAGTCTGACAGGGGTTAATCAGCCCCAGCATTTT.

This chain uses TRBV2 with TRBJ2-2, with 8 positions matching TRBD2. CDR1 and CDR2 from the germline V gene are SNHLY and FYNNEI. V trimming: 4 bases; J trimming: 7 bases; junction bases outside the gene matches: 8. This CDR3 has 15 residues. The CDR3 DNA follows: TGTGCCAGCAGTGCAGCGGGGGCGCCCGGCGGGGAGCTGTTTTTT. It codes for CASSAAGAPGGELFF.

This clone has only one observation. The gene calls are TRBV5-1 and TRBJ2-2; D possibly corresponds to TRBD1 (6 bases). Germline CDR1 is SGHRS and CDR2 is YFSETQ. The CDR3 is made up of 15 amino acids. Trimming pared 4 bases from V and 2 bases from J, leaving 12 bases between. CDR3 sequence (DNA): TGCGCCAGCAGCAAGGACAGTATAAACACCGGGGAGCTGTTTTTT. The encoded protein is CASSKDSINTGELFF.

For the CDR3, the DNA is TGTGCCAGCTCAACCACTAGCGAGACCTACGAGCAGTACTTC. Protein: CASSTTSETYEQYF. The genes are TRBV18 and TRBJ2-7, with 7 bases fitting TRBD2. This CDR3 region has 14 residues. CDR1 is KGHSH, CDR2 LQKENI, per germline. The V and J ends lost 5 bases and 2 bases, in that order; junction bases with no gene match: 6.

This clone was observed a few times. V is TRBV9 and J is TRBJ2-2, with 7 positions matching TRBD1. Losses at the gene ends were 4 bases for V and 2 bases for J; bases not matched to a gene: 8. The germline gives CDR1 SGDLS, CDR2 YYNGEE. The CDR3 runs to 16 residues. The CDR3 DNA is TGTGCCAGCAGCTCAATCGACAGGGTCAACACCGGGGAGCTGTTTTTT. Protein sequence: CASSSIDRVNTGELFF.

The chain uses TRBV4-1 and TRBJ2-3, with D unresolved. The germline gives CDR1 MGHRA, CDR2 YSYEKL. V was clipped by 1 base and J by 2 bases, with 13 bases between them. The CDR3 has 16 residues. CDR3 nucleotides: TGCGCCAGCAGCCAAGTGAACCTAGTCTACACAGATACGCAGTATTTT. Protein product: CASSQVNLVYTDTQYF.

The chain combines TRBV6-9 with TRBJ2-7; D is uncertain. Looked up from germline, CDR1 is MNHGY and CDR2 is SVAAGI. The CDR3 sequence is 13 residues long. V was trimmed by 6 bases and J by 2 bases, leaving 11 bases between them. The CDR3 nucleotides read TGTGCCAGCAGGCGGACCCAAACCTACGAGCAGTACTTC. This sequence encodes CASRRTQTYEQYF.

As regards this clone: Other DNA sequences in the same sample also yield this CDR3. CDR3 DNA sequence: TGTGCCAGCAGGAGGGGGGTCCACAATGAGCAGTTCTTC. This encodes CASRRGVHNEQFF. J is TRBJ2-1 and V is TRBV2; the D call may be TRBD1 or TRBD2 (6 bases each). The germline CDR1 and CDR2 sequences are SNHLY and FYNNEI. Trimming took off 6 bases at V and 5 bases at J, with 11 bases between the two ends. The CDR3 sequence is 13 residues long.

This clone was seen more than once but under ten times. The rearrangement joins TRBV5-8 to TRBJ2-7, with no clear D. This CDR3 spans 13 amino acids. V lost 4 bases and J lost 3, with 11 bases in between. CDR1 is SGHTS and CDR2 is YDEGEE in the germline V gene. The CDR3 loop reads CASSPPAHYEQYF. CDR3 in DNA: TGTGCCAGCAGCCCGCCGGCCCACTACGAGCAGTACTTC. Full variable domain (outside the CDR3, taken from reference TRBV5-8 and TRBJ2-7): EAGVTQSPTHLIKTRGQQATLRCSPISGHTSVYWYQQALGLGLQFLLWYDEGEERNRGNFPPRFSGRQFPNYSSELNVNALELEDSALYLCASSPPAHYEQYFGPGTRLTVT.

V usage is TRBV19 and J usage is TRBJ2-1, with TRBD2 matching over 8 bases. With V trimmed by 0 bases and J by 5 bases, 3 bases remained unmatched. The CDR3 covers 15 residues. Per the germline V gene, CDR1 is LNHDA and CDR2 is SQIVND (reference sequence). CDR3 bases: TGTGCCAGTAGTATAGAAGCGGGGGTGAACAATGAGCAGTTCTTC. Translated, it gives CASSIEAGVNNEQFF.

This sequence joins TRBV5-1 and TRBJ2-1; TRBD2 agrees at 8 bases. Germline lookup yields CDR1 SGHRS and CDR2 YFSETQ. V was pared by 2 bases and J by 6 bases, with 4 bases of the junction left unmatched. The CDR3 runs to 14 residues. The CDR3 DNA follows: TGCGCCAGCAGCTTACAAAGCGGGAGCAATGAGCAGTTCTTC. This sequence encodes CASSLQSGSNEQFF.